This TCR beta chain was identified during a study of T-cell reconstitution after alpha-beta-depleted transplantation in children. Unique molecular identifiers were incorporated during preparation of the TCRbeta library. TCRdb reprocessed the PCR reads with MiXCR, giving one entry per CDR3 protein. The table has approximately 980,000 distinct CDR3 sequences, roughly 31% seen once; the top ten hold roughly 28%. Overall study findings and caveats: Newly produced T cells mostly provided counts and TCRbeta diversity after one year, as hyperexpanded clones declined.

V lost 3 bases and J 3 bases, leaving 18 bases between the germline ends. CDR3 length: 17 amino acids. Germline lookup yields CDR1 SGHAT and CDR2 FQDESV (reference sequence). About this clonotype itself: Its antigen remains unidentified.

Sequences were derived from PBMCs, mostly from graft donor cells, sampled 360 days after TCRalphabeta/CD19-depleted stem cell transplant. This clonotype originated in a boy less than two years old who had a stem cell transplant for SCID, so the T cells may come from the graft donor. The chain joins TRBV11-1 to TRBJ2-1, with D unresolved. The CDR3 reads CASSLAPRANGYNEQFF. The CDR3, as DNA: TGTGCCAGCAGCTTGGCCCCCCGGGCCAACGGCTACAATGAGCAGTTCTTC.